The 28 T cell receptor beta chains listed next were all sequenced from one sample in a study of molecular identifiers for immune sequencing clone quantification. TCRdb reprocessed the PCR reads via MiXCR and lists one record per CDR3 protein. This repertoire shows about 65,000 distinct CDR3 sequences, around a sixth found once; its top ten account for about 1.6%. The sequenced sample consisted of naive CD8+ T cells from blood, with Jurkat cell RNA spiked in. The subset denotes: FACS-sorted CD8+CD4-CCR7+CD45RA+ naive T cells. The receptor source for this set is a human donor in good health. Some libraries in this study had Jurkat cell RNA spiked in.

About this clonotype: A much larger clone differs from this one at a single base, so this may be a read error. V usage is TRBV29-1 and J usage is TRBJ2-7; 15 nucleotides match TRBD2. The CDR3 has 15 amino acids. V lost 7 bases, J lost 4 bases, and 8 bases stayed unmatched. The V gene's germline CDR1 is SQVTM and CDR2 ANQGSEA. The CDR3 is CSAGGLAGGFYEQYF. CDR3 DNA: TGCAGCGCTGGGGGACTAGCGGGAGGTTTTTACGAGCAGTACTTC.

This clonotype was picked up many times. The rearrangement links TRBV4-1 to TRBJ1-4; D is unresolved. Trimming cost V 7 bases and J 8 bases, with 17 bases left between them. CDR1 and CDR2 (germline): MGHRA, YSYEKL. The CDR3 totals 14 residues. The CDR3 reads CASTDTAKREKLFF. The CDR3 nucleotides read TGCGCCAGCACAGACACCGCAAAAAGGGAAAAACTGTTTTTT.

At least ten counts were recorded for this clonotype. A junction end diverges from the germline sequence, so it may reflect a read error. This chain links TRBV7-7 with TRBJ2-1; D uncertain. The CDR3 totals 13 residues. CDR1 and CDR2 from the germline V gene are SSHAT and FNYEAQ (reference sequence). The CDR3 sequence: CASSLGAGSEQFF. DNA for the CDR3: TGTGCTAGCAGCTTAGGCGCAGGTTCTGAGCAGTTCTTC. The full variable domain, rest sourced from reference TRBV7-7 and TRBJ2-1, is GAGVSQSPRYKVTKRGQDVTLRCDPISSHATLYWYQQALGQGPEFLTYFNYEAQPDKSGLPSDRFSAERPEGSISTLTIQRTEQRDSAMYRCASSLGAGSEQFFGPGTRLTVL.

This clonotype came up once. A much larger clonotype is one base distant, so this may be a read error. CDR3 sequence reads: CAGSFSYEKLFF. In nucleotides, the CDR3 is TGTGCCGGCAGCTTTTCCTATGAAAAACTGTTTTTT. The rearrangement uses TRBV11-3 and TRBJ1-4; D is undetermined. The CDR3 covers 12 residues. The germline CDR1 and CDR2 sequences are SGHNT and YENEEA.

For this clonotype: A much larger clone sits a single nucleotide away, making a read error possible. This chain uses TRBV4-1 with TRBJ1-2; D gene uncertain. CDR1 is MGHRA and CDR2 is YSYEKL in the germline V gene. The CDR3 is made up of 13 amino acids. CDR3 region: CASSQIPPYGHTF. In DNA form, the CDR3 reads TGCGCCAGCAGCCAAATTCCTCCCTATGGCCACACCTTC.

This clonotype was found many times. J is TRBJ2-3 and V is TRBV20-1; TRBD1 agrees at 9 bases. CDR1 DFQATT and CDR2 SNEGSKA come from the germline V gene (reference sequence). The length of the CDR3 is 16 residues. V shed 0 bases and J 4 bases; nucleotides not matched to a gene: 8. The CDR3 sequence is CSARELGTGKADTQYF. DNA for the CDR3: TGCAGTGCTAGAGAGCTCGGGACAGGGAAGGCAGATACGCAGTATTTT.

There are many counts of this clonotype. This chain uses TRBV6-5 with TRBJ2-7; no firm D call. The germline V gene encodes CDR1 MNHEY and CDR2 SVGAGI. This CDR3 comprises 13 residues. V lost 2 bases and J lost 0, with 5 bases in between. The CDR3 DNA reads TGTGCCAGCAGTTACCAGAGCTCCTACGAGCAGTACTTC. As protein: CASSYQSSYEQYF.

Comment on this clonotype: A much larger clone is a single base away; this may be a read error. This chain connects TRBV12-3 or TRBV12-4 to TRBJ2-7, with D possibly TRBD1 on 6 matching bases. The CDR3 spans 11 residues. The CDR3 loop reads CARSRGNEQYF. DNA of the CDR3: TGTGCCCGCAGTAGGGGGAACGAGCAGTACTTC.

This clonotype has a count of ten or more. This chain links TRBV3-1 with TRBJ2-3; D is unresolved. The CDR3 is made up of 14 amino acids. Trimming left V 0 bases short and J 6 bases short, with 10 bases between. CDR1 and CDR2 from the germline V gene are LGHDT and YNNKEL (reference sequence). CDR3 DNA sequence: TGTGCCAGCAGCCAAGATCTTCACCCCGATACGCAGTATTTT. This encodes CASSQDLHPDTQYF.

This clonotype was detected only a few times. A read error may produce the germline difference seen at one junction end. The chain carries TRBV29-1 and TRBJ1-3; D is unclear. The germline gives CDR1 SQVTM, CDR2 ANQGSEA. There are 15 residues in the CDR3. CDR3 nucleotide sequence: TGCAGCGTTGATGGGCGAGACTCACGTGGAAACACCACATATTTT. This sequence encodes CSVDGRDSRGNTTYF.

This clonotype was seen repeatedly, ten times or more. CDR3 sequence (DNA): TGTGCCAGCTCACCACCTAGCTGGGAGACCCAGTACTTC. It translates to CASSPPSWETQYF. The rearrangement links TRBV18 to TRBJ2-5; no reliable D call. Germline CDR1 and CDR2: KGHSH and LQKENI. The length of the CDR3 is 13 residues. V was pared by 0 bases and J by 5 bases, with 7 bases between.

This clonotype was detected a few times. The rearrangement links TRBV19 to TRBJ2-1, with D possibly TRBD2 on 5 matching bases. V was trimmed by 5 bases and J by 9 bases, leaving 14 bases between them. The CDR3 is made up of 13 amino acids. Germline V gene lookup returns CDR1 LNHDA and CDR2 SQIVND (reference sequence). This CDR3 is CASSESFGSEQFF. DNA of the CDR3: TGTGCCAGTAGTGAAAGTTTTGGGAGTGAGCAGTTCTTC.

The sample holds many counts of this clonotype. This rearrangement joins TRBV9 to TRBJ2-3; TRBD2 matches at 10 bases. The CDR3 spans 16 residues. Germline assignment: CDR1 SGDLS and CDR2 YYNGEE. After removal of 0 bases from V and 5 bases from J, the junction contained 6 bases not matched to a gene. The DNA for the CDR3 is TGTGCCAGCAGCGTAGTGCCTAGCGGGAGACTAGATACGCAGTATTTT. Its translation: CASSVVPSGRLDTQYF.

The sample holds many counts of this clonotype. The V gene is TRBV4-1, the J gene TRBJ2-5; 9 bases match TRBD1. V was clipped by 5 bases and J by 2 bases; unmatched bases: 3. The CDR3 has 14 residues. Germline V gene data show CDR1 as MGHRA and CDR2 as YSYEKL. CDR3 nucleotide sequence: TGCGCCAGCAGCGACGGACAGGGGCAAGAGACCCAGTACTTC. Protein: CASSDGQGQETQYF.

In its sample, this clonotype was seen a few times. This sequence joins TRBV24-1 and TRBJ1-5, with D tentatively TRBD1 (6 bases). V was shortened by 7 bases and J by 4 bases, with 10 bases between the two germline ends. The CDR3 totals 13 residues. The V gene's germline CDR1 is KGHDR and CDR2 SFDVKD. In DNA form, the CDR3 reads TGTGCCACCAGCCAAGACAGGAATCAGCCCCAGCATTTT. Protein sequence: CATSQDRNQPQHF.

The J gene is TRBJ2-7, the V gene TRBV7-8, with a possible D match to TRBD1 (5 bases). V lost 0 bases, J lost 2 bases, and 5 bases lay in between. Per germline, CDR1 SGHVS and CDR2 FQNEAQ. The CDR3 runs to 13 residues. The CDR3 loop reads CASSLADTYEQYF. The CDR3 DNA sequence: TGTGCCAGCAGCTTAGCGGACACCTACGAGCAGTACTTC.

This clonotype showed up many times. V usage is TRBV7-9 and J usage is TRBJ2-7, with 12 bases fitting TRBD2. V lost 10 bases and J lost 3; bases outside the gene matches: 7. This CDR3 region has 14 residues. CDR1 is SEHNR and CDR2 is FQNEAQ in the germline V gene (reference sequence). The DNA for the CDR3 is TGTGCCAACAACCCACTAGCGGGAGGCTACGAGCAGTACTTC. Amino acids: CANNPLAGGYEQYF.

The chain combines TRBV27 with TRBJ2-7; 11 bases fit TRBD2. Germline assignment: CDR1 MNHEY and CDR2 SMNVEV (reference sequence). The CDR3 has 17 residues. The V and J ends lost 2 bases and 7 bases, in that order; junction bases with no gene match: 13. CDR3 amino acids: CASSLIAGGLKLEEQYF. The CDR3 region has the DNA TGTGCCAGCAGTTTAATAGCGGGAGGGCTCAAACTCGAGGAGCAGTACTTC.

The sample holds many counts of this clonotype. This chain uses TRBV30 with TRBJ2-2, with no clear D. The germline gives CDR1 GTSNPN, CDR2 SVGIG (reference sequence). CDR3 length: 10 residues. With 5 bases removed from V and 6 bases from J, the gap between germline ends came to 4 bases. The CDR3 loop is CAWDPGELFF. The CDR3 nucleotides read TGTGCCTGGGATCCCGGGGAGCTGTTTTTT.

The chain couples TRBV24-1 to TRBJ2-3, with D hard to call. The J call could be wrong; TRBJ1-5 is a better fit for the DNA end. Per the germline V gene, CDR1 is KGHDR and CDR2 is SFDVKD. This CDR3 region has 18 residues. The CDR3 is CATSGLPLAGGSTDTQHF. The CDR3 DNA follows: TGTGCCACCAGCGGTTTACCACTAGCGGGAGGAAGCACAGATACGCAGCATTTT.

This clonotype was recorded at least ten times. One end of the junction fails to match germline, which may point to a read error. The genes are TRBV28 and TRBJ1-5; 7 bases are a match to TRBD1. The CDR3 is made up of 14 amino acids. Looked up from germline, CDR1 is MDHEN and CDR2 is SYDVKM. The CDR3 loop reads CASGFGTGDQPQHF. Here the CDR3 DNA reads TGTGCCAGCGGTTTTGGAACAGGGGACCAGCCCCAGCATTTT.

In this sample, this clonotype turned up many times. V gene TRBV4-1 combines with J gene TRBJ2-7; D is undetermined. Germline V gene data show CDR1 as MGHRA and CDR2 as YSYEKL. CDR3 length: 15 amino acids. Trimming removed 4 bases at V and 2 bases at J, with 15 bases between. The CDR3 coding sequence is TGCGCCAGCAGCCCAAACCCCGCGGTTACCTACGAGCAGTACTTC. It translates to CASSPNPAVTYEQYF.

In its sample, this clonotype was seen many times. The chain joins TRBV13 to TRBJ2-5; maybe TRBD2 (6 bases). Germline V CDR1 and CDR2: PRHDT, FYEKMQ (reference sequence). The length of the CDR3 is 16 residues. Trimming pared 5 bases from V and 2 bases from J, leaving 18 bases between. CDR3 residues: CASSPRGAIDQETQYF. Here the CDR3 DNA reads TGTGCCAGCAGCCCGCGCGGGGCAATCGATCAAGAGACCCAGTACTTC.

This clonotype has ten or more counts. The gene calls are TRBV24-1 and TRBJ2-6, with D unclear. This CDR3 contains 15 residues. The V gene lost 0 bases and the J gene lost 0 bases, with 2 bases spanning the gap. Germline CDR1 KGHDR, CDR2 SFDVKD. This CDR3 reads CATSDLRSGANVLTF. The DNA for the CDR3 is TGTGCCACCAGTGATTTGCGCTCTGGGGCCAACGTCCTGACTTTC.

This clonotype was recorded at least ten times. This chain connects TRBV6-2 or TRBV6-3 to TRBJ1-5; D unclear. The CDR3 is 14 amino acids. Germline V gene data show CDR1 as MNHEY and CDR2 as SVGEGT. V was shortened by 2 bases and J by 5 bases, with 10 bases between the two germline ends. The DNA for the CDR3 is TGTGCCAGCAGTTACGACATATCGCATCAGCCCCAGCATTTT. It encodes CASSYDISHQPQHF.

At least ten counts were recorded for this clonotype. V usage is TRBV4-2 and J usage is TRBJ2-7, with 9 bases identical to TRBD1. CDR3 length equals 14 residues. Germline V gives CDR1 LGHNA, CDR2 YNFKEQ. V gave up 3 bases and J gave up 4 bases; unmatched junction bases: 4. CDR3 sequence (DNA): TGTGCCAGCAGCCAGGGACAGGGAATGTACGAGCAGTACTTC. It codes for CASSQGQGMYEQYF.

The sample holds many counts of this clonotype. The genes are TRBV7-6 and TRBJ2-5, with TRBD2 identical over 9 bases. The germline V gene has CDR1 SGHVS and CDR2 FNYEAQ. This CDR3 is built from 16 residues. Losses at the gene ends were 4 bases for V and 2 bases for J; bases not matched to a gene: 8. The CDR3 sequence is CASSSLRAGGQETQYF. In nucleotides, the CDR3 is TGTGCCAGCAGCTCCCTCCGTGCGGGAGGGCAAGAGACCCAGTACTTC.

A remark on this clonotype: Since a much larger clone is just one base distant, this may be a read error. This rearrangement joins TRBV15 to TRBJ2-7; D not certain. The CDR3 is 18 amino acids. CDR1 is LNHNV and CDR2 is YYDKDF in the germline V gene (reference sequence). V shed 5 bases and J shed 2 bases, with 25 bases lying between them. The CDR3 loop reads CATSSSTLIGSPTYEQYF. The CDR3, as DNA: TGTGCCACCAGCTCCTCGACATTAATTGGCAGCCCAACCTACGAGCAGTACTTC.